These T cell receptor beta chains were read from a single sample in a study of shared clonotypes between healthy human individuals. Clones were read by immunoSEQ multiplex PCR, and TCRdb kept only the in-frame ones, dropping some. There are 500,000 to 700,000 clones in the sample; approximately 95% occur only once, and around 0.11% lies in the top ten. Sequencing input: naive CD8+ T cells sorted from blood. The receptors were gathered from a woman in her thirties in good health. The CDR3 runs from the conserved cysteine through the conserved F or W. Each record gives: CDR3 length, J gene, V gene, clone size, D gene, CDR3 DNA, CDR3 protein. D genes are given only for firm matches. The listing skips clone size in some rows; elsewhere it reads once, few, many or a size class.

>17|TRBJ1-5|TRBV7-8|.|.
TGTGCCAGCAGCTTAGGGGAGTATGAACAGTCTTATCAGCCCCAGCATTTT
CASSLGEYEQSYQPQHF
>18|TRBJ2-7|TRBV19|.|TRBD2
TGTGCCAGTAGTATATCTTTTGGGGGCCTAGCGGGAGGCTACGAGCAGTACTTC
CASSISFGGLAGGYEQYF
>13|TRBJ2-7|TRBV13|.|.
TGTGCCAGCAGCCCCTCCCCCTTTTACGAGCAGTACTTC
CASSPSPFYEQYF
>17|TRBJ2-6|TRBV28|.|TRBD1
TGTGCCAGCAGGCAACCACTGACAGGGGCCGGGGCCAACGTCCTGACTTTC
CASRQPLTGAGANVLTF
>12|TRBJ2-2|TRBV6-5|.|TRBD2
TGTGCCAGCCTTAGCGGGAGCGGGGAGCTGTTTTTT
CASLSGSGELFF
>13|TRBJ2-2|TRBV19|once|.
TGTGCCAGTAGTTACTCGGACACCGGGGAGCTGTTTTTT
CASSYSDTGELFF
>13|TRBJ1-2|TRBV11-3|.|.
TGTGCCAGCAGCTTTGACGGAGTCTATGGCTACACCTTC
CASSFDGVYGYTF
>11|TRBJ2-2|TRBV12-5|.|.
TGTGCTAGTGGTGGAACCGGGGAGCTGTTTTTT
CASGGTGELFF
>20|TRBJ2-1|TRBV28|.|.
TGTGCCAGCAGCCGTAGGTGGAGTGTGGGGCGAATACTCTCCTACAATGAGCAGTTCTTC
CASSRRWSVGRILSYNEQFF
>15|TRBJ1-6|TRBV6-5|.|.
TGTGCCAGCAGCCTAGGGGTGGTCTATAATTCACCCCTCCACTTT
CASSLGVVYNSPLHF
>12|TRBJ2-2|TRBV6-6|.|.
TGTGCCAGCACCCACCCTTCCGGGGAGCTGTTTTTT
CASTHPSGELFF
>12|TRBJ2-7|TRBV15|.|.
TGTGCCACCAGCAGAGAATCTCTCGAGCAGTACTTC
CATSRESLEQYF
>12|TRBJ2-2|TRBV6-6|.|.
TGTGCCAGCAGTTTAGACAGGGGGGAGCTGTTTTTT
CASSLDRGELFF
>12|TRBJ1-5|TRBV19|.|TRBD1
TGTGCCAGTACAGGGGGCGTCCAGCCCCAGCATTTT
CASTGGVQPQHF
>14|TRBJ1-1|TRBV5-4|.|.
TGTGCCAGCAGCTTCCAGATGGGAGGTACTGAAGCTTTCTTT
CASSFQMGGTEAFF
>13|TRBJ2-7|TRBV6-1|.|.
TGTGCCAGCAGTGATCTACAGCCCTACGAGCAGTACTTC
CASSDLQPYEQYF
>14|TRBJ2-7|TRBV5-6|once|TRBD1
TGTGCCAGCAGCCTAGGACAGGGACCCTACGAGCAGTACTTC
CASSLGQGPYEQYF
>17|TRBJ1-3|TRBV10-1|few|.
TGCGCCAGCAGTGAGTCTTTCTTCAGGCTCTCTGGAAACACCATATATTTT
CASSESFFRLSGNTIYF
>13|TRBJ1-5|TRBV7-6|.|.
TGTGCCAGCAGCTTAGGGATAGATCAGCCCCAGCATTTT
CASSLGIDQPQHF
>16|TRBJ2-7|TRBV27|.|.
TGTGCCAGCAGTTTGACCCAGCAGTCGGGAAACTACGAGCAGTACTTC
CASSLTQQSGNYEQYF
>13|TRBJ2-5|TRBV5-4|.|.
TGTGCCAGCAGCTTATCTAGTGAAGAGACCCAGTACTTC
CASSLSSEETQYF
>14|TRBJ2-5|TRBV5-4|.|.
TGTGCCAGCAGCTTGTCGGGGCTACCCAAGACCCAGTACTTC
CASSLSGLPKTQYF